Presented here are 5 T cell receptor beta chains from one specimen sequenced in a study of vaccination and CD4 T cells after COVID-19 (dated by TCRdb to the early 2020s). Libraries were built with PCR. Sequencer: Illumina iSeq 100. DNA from cultured CD4+ T cells was subjected to TCR sequencing with the Oncomine TCR Beta short-read assay at the Johns Hopkins FTIC core. TCRdb reprocessing: public reads trimmed at Q25 with fastp, clones called with MiXCR, in-frame beta chains kept. Records with the same CDR3 protein are collapsed into one entry carrying the most frequent genes and DNA. Present in this sample are some 23,000 distinct CDR3 sequences, roughly 43% of which were seen just once. Roughly 5% of the sample is taken by the ten largest. The antigens for these receptors are not known. The label giving this sample's time point can be read as: late sampling 161 to 241 days after vaccination in three convalescent patients. The treatment or condition label here, explained by the study, means: roughly 10-day PBMC culture with coronavirus spike peptide pools or control peptides (ViraFEST assay).

The sample in question was CD4+ T cells from blood, cultured in vitro, obtained about 7 months after SARS-CoV-2 vaccination. These receptors came from a human donor who had recovered from COVID-19.

The chain links TRBV7-2 to TRBJ1-3; D is undetermined. V gave up 3 bases and J gave up 6 bases, with 9 bases separating them. The CDR3 is 13 residues long. Germline loops: CDR1 SGHTA, CDR2 FQGNSA. CDR3 in amino acids: CASSFRRENTIYF. CDR3 coding DNA: TGTGCCAGCAGCTTTAGGAGGGAAAACACCATATATTTT. The complete variable domain, with remaining parts taken from reference TRBV7-2 and TRBJ1-3, reads GAGVSQSPSNKVTEKGKDVELRCDPISGHTALYWYRQSLGQGLEFLIYFQGNSAPDKSGLPSDRFSAERTGGSVSTLTIQRTQQEDSAVYLCASSFRRENTIYFGEGSWLTVV.

The chain recombines TRBV7-3 with TRBJ2-7; perhaps TRBD1 as D (5 bases). The CDR3 has 13 amino acids. CDR1 is SGHTA, CDR2 FQGTGA, per germline. Trimming took 1 base from V and 6 from J, leaving 10 bases between them. The CDR3 sequence: CASSLRQGGEQYF. CDR3 DNA sequence: TGTGCCAGCAGCTTAAGGCAGGGTGGCGAGCAGTACTTC.

This chain connects TRBV20-1 to TRBJ2-3; D ambiguous. The CDR3 spans 14 residues. Germline V lookup: CDR1 DFQATT, CDR2 SNEGSKA (reference sequence). The V gene lost 5 bases and the J gene lost 4 bases, with 16 bases spanning the gap. DNA of the CDR3: TGCAGTGCTCGGGCCGGTGGCTACGCAGATACGCAGTATTTT. Translated, it gives CSARAGGYADTQYF.

This clonotype appeared once. The junction and the germline gene differ at one end; a read error may be behind it. V gene TRBV25-1 combines with J gene TRBJ2-1, with D perhaps being TRBD1 or TRBD2 (5 bases each). There are 16 residues in the CDR3. The germline V gene has CDR1 MGHDK and CDR2 SYGVNS. This chain's CDR3 is CASTELVGPGSLEQFF. CDR3 nucleotide sequence: TGTGCCAGCACTGAACTTGTGGGACCGGGATCACTTGAGCAGTTCTTC.

Notes on this clonotype: One end of the junction varies from germline; a read error may be responsible. The chain combines TRBV7-9 with TRBJ2-7; no clear D gene. Germline CDR1 is SEHNR and CDR2 is FQNEAQ (reference sequence). This CDR3 contains 14 residues. DNA of the CDR3: TGTGCCAGCAGCCAGTCGGTGTTCTCCTTCGAGCAGTACTTC. Translating it yields CASSQSVFSFEQYF.